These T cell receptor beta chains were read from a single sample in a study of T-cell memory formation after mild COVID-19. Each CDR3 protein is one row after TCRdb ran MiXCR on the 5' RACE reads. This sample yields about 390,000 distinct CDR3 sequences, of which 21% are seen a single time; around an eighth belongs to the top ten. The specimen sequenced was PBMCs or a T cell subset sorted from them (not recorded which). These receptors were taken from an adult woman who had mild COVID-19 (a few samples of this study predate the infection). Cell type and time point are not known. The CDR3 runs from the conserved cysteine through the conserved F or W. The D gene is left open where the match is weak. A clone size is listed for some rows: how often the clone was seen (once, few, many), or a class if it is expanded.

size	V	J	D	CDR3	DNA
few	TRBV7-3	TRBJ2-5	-	CASSLDGYQETQYF	TGTGCCAGCAGCTTAGACGGGTACCAAGAGACCCAGTACTTC
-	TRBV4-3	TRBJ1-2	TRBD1	CASSQILSTGERYTF	TGCGCCAGCAGCCAAATTCTATCGACAGGGGAGCGCTACACCTTC
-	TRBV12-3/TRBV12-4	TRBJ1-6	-	CASSETENSPLHF	TGTGCCAGCAGCGAGACAGAGAATTCACCCCTCCACTTT
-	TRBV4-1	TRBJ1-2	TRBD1	CASSQALGQGAANYGYTF	TGCGCCAGCAGCCAAGCCCTGGGACAGGGGGCCGCGAACTATGGCTACACCTTC
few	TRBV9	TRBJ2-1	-	CASSVIVPSSYNEQFF	TGTGCCAGCAGCGTAATAGTTCCTAGCTCCTACAATGAGCAGTTCTTC
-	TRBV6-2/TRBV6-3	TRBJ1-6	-	CASSYSSQRRGNSPLHF	TGTGCCAGCAGTTACTCGAGCCAAAGGAGGGGTAATTCACCCCTCCACTTT
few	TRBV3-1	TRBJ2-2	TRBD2	CASSQGTSGRLGTGELFF	TGTGCCAGCAGCCAAGGGACTAGCGGGAGGTTGGGCACCGGGGAGCTGTTTTTT
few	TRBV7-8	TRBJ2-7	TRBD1	CASSRPWDRGAEQYF	TGTGCCAGCAGCCGCCCGTGGGACAGGGGGGCCGAGCAGTACTTC
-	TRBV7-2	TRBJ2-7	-	CASSFAVPYEQYF	TGTGCCAGCAGCTTCGCTGTACCGTACGAGCAGTACTTC
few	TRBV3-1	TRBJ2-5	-	CASSQGPAGQTQYF	TGTGCCAGCAGCCAAGGGCCGGCCGGGCAGACCCAGTACTTC
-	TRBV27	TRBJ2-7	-	CASSLRGDYEQYF	TGTGCCAGCAGTTTACGGGGAGACTACGAGCAGTACTTC
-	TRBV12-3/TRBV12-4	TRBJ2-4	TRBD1	CASSPPDRGKNIQYF	TGTGCCAGCAGTCCGCCGGACAGGGGCAAAAACATTCAGTACTTC
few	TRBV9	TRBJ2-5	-	CASSVDWGRMGTQYF	TGTGCCAGCAGCGTAGACTGGGGGAGGATGGGGACCCAGTACTTC
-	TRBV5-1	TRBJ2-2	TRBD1	CASSTQPPGQGTGELFF	TGCGCCAGCAGCACCCAACCTCCGGGACAGGGCACCGGGGAGCTGTTTTTT
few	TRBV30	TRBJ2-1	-	CAWSLGFNEQFF	TGTGCCTGGAGTTTGGGTTTCAATGAGCAGTTCTTC
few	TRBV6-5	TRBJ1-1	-	CASSYSTGNTEAFF	TGTGCCAGCAGTTACTCAACAGGGAACACTGAAGCTTTCTTT
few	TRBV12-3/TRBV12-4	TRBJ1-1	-	CASSLAVGGTEAFF	TGTGCCAGCAGTTTAGCAGTCGGGGGCACTGAAGCTTTCTTT
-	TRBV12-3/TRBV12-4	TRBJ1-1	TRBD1	CASSRHGTVNTEAFF	TGTGCCAGCAGCCGGCACGGGACAGTTAACACTGAAGCTTTCTTT
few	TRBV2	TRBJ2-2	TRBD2	CASSESGRVTGELFF	TGTGCCAGCAGCGAGAGCGGGAGAGTCACCGGGGAGCTGTTTTTT
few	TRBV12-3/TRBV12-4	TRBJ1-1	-	CASNLLHRPTGAFF	TGTGCCAGCAATCTACTGCACCGTCCCACTGGAGCTTTCTTT
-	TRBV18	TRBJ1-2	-	CASSPAGPQRYGYTF	TGTGCCAGCTCACCCGCTGGGCCTCAACGTTATGGCTACACCTTC
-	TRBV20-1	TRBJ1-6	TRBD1	CSPTVNRGNSPLHF	TGCAGTCCTACCGTTAACAGGGGGAATTCACCCCTCCACTTT
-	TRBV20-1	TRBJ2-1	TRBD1	CSAGSGTGASMINNEQFF	TGCAGTGCTGGATCCGGGACAGGGGCCTCAATGATTAACAATGAGCAGTTCTTC
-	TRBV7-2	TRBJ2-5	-	CASSLGGVLEETQYF	TGTGCCAGCAGCTTAGGGGGAGTGTTGGAAGAGACCCAGTACTTC
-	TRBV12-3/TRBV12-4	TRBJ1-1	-	CASSLAQKAFF	TGTGCCAGCAGTTTGGCACAGAAAGCTTTCTTT
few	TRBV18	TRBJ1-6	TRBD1	CASSPRPLGQFKSSYNSPLHF	TGTGCCAGCTCACCCCGTCCCCTGGGACAGTTTAAGAGCTCCTATAATTCACCCCTCCACTTT